This T cell receptor (beta chain) was observed in a study of blood T cell repertoires in COVID-19. Study overall: There were acute and convalescent COVID-19 samples, and they came from the United States, Italy and Spain. In each case, the material was cDNA or gDNA derived from T cells, B-cell-depleted T cells, or PBMCs.

Authors' analysis steps: Amplification with reference gene primers provided the estimates of nucleated cell counts. The method was immunoSEQ multiplex PCR; TCRdb's version includes in-frame clones alone and lacks a portion of them. The V and J calls and clone size come from that table; D and trimming were worked out from the DNA. The table shows over 350,000 clones, with 86% occurring only once. CDR3 length equals 11 residues. Germline CDR1 is SGHVS and CDR2 is FQNEAQ. V gave up 5 bases and J gave up 8 bases, with 9 bases separating them. The clonotype was recovered from a woman aged 25 to 39 with active or convalescent COVID-19. The V call is TRBV7-8, the J call TRBJ1-2, with D uncertain. Sample: peripheral blood. CDR3 in amino acids: CASSNSAGYTF. Written as DNA, the CDR3 is TGTGCCAGCAGCAATAGTGCCGGCTACACCTTC.